A selection of T cell receptor beta chains follows, all from one sample in a study of T cell responses to AZD1222 COVID-19 vaccine. Produced via immunoSEQ multiplex PCR; TCRdb's table is partial and in-frame only. Here the sample spans around 62,000 clones, 80% to 90% being singletons. The specimen comprised peripheral blood, sampled on day 0 of AZD1222 vaccination. All receptors come from an adult in good health. Each CDR3 is given with its conserved first and last residue. The D gene is left open where the match is weak. Size is omitted from some rows. Given values are once, few, many or a class for expanded clones.

>TRBV20-1|-|TRBJ2-4|-
TGCAGTGCTAGTTCTGCGGGGTCGGCCAAAAACATTCAGTACTTC
CSASSAGSAKNIQYF
>TRBV24-1|TRBD1|TRBJ2-2|few
TGTGCCACCAGTGAGACAGGGGGTAACACCGGGGAGCTGTTTTTT
CATSETGGNTGELFF
>TRBV6-6|TRBD1|TRBJ1-5|-
TGTGCCAGCAGTCGCCCATCGGACAGGGTCGTAAATCAGCCCCAGCATTTT
CASSRPSDRVVNQPQHF
>TRBV5-4|-|TRBJ1-2|few
TGTGCCAGCAGCTTGGCAGAATTTTCCTATGGCTACACCTTC
CASSLAEFSYGYTF
>TRBV19|TRBD2|TRBJ2-5|-
TGTGCCAGTAGTAAACTAGCGGGGGGTGAGACCCAGTACTTC
CASSKLAGGETQYF
>TRBV2|TRBD1|TRBJ1-2|-
TGTGCCAGCAGCGGCCGGGACAGCAGCATCTATGGCTACACCTTC
CASSGRDSSIYGYTF
>TRBV6-5|TRBD2|TRBJ2-3|-
TGTGCCAGCGGCAAGCGGGGGGGCCTTGATACGCAGTATTTT
CASGKRGGLDTQYF
>TRBV9|-|TRBJ2-3|-
TGTGCCAGCAGCGAGTCCGGACTTAACACAGATACGCAGTATTTT
CASSESGLNTDTQYF
>TRBV5-4|TRBD2|TRBJ2-5|-
TGTGCCAGCAGCTTTGGGAGGGCCCAAGAGACCCAGTACTTC
CASSFGRAQETQYF
>TRBV30|-|TRBJ1-6|-
TGTGCCTGGAGTTCGGCTGGGGGGGGCAATTCACCCCTCCACTTT
CAWSSAGGGNSPLHF
>TRBV6-1|TRBD1|TRBJ1-6|-
TGTGCCAGCAGTGAATTGGGACAGGGGAATTCACCCCTCCACTTT
CASSELGQGNSPLHF
>TRBV9|-|TRBJ2-7|-
TGTGCCAGCAGCGTACCCAGCCCCCTGGACGAGCAGTACTTC
CASSVPSPLDEQYF
>TRBV2|-|TRBJ1-2|-
TGTGCCAGCAGCCCCCCAGGGCGGGACGTGGGTGGCTACACCTTC
CASSPPGRDVGGYTF
>TRBV5-6|TRBD1|TRBJ1-2|-
TGTGCCAGCAGCAGACAGGGGTATGGCTACACCTTC
CASSRQGYGYTF
>TRBV27|TRBD1|TRBJ1-1|-
TGTGCCAGCAGTTTTTCAGGGGGCGTCGTGTGGGACACTGAAGCTTTCTTT
CASSFSGGVVWDTEAFF
>TRBV7-3|TRBD1|TRBJ2-5|-
TGTGCCAGCAGCTTACAACAGGGGGCAGAGACCCAGTACTTC
CASSLQQGAETQYF
>TRBV27|TRBD2|TRBJ2-1|-
TGTGCCAGCAGAGGGACTAGCGGCCACAATGAGCAGTTCTTC
CASRGTSGHNEQFF
>TRBV5-6|TRBD1|TRBJ1-6|-
TGTGCCAGCAGTACCGGACAGGGAAGCTCCTATAATTCACCCCTCCACTTT
CASSTGQGSSYNSPLHF
>TRBV18|-|TRBJ1-1|-
TGTGCCAGCTCACTAGAACAGGGACCCGGAACTGAAGCTTTCTTT
CASSLEQGPGTEAFF
>TRBV5-4|-|TRBJ2-1|-
TGTGCCAGCAGCTTCTCGGGGAATGAGCAGTTCTTC
CASSFSGNEQFF
>TRBV11-2|-|TRBJ1-3|-
TGTGCCAGCAGCTTACATCGGAACTCTGGAAACACCATATATTTT
CASSLHRNSGNTIYF
>TRBV5-1|TRBD1|TRBJ1-1|-
TGCGCCAGCAGCTTAGGGGCAGGGGGCGGGTGGACTGAAGCTTTCTTT
CASSLGAGGGWTEAFF
>TRBV27|-|TRBJ2-5|-
TGTGCCAGCAGTTTATCTTATCAAGAGACCCAGTACTTC
CASSLSYQETQYF
>TRBV7-9|-|TRBJ2-2|once
TGTGCCAGCAGCCGGGGATTTGGCACCGGGGAGCTGTTTTTT
CASSRGFGTGELFF
>TRBV7-9|-|TRBJ1-4|-
TGTGCCAGCAGCCCCCCAGAGGTTGAAAAACTGTTTTTT
CASSPPEVEKLFF
>TRBV6-5|-|TRBJ1-5|-
TGTGCCAGCAGATCCGGGTCCGCGGTCGATCAGCCCCAGCATTTT
CASRSGSAVDQPQHF
>TRBV9|-|TRBJ1-2|few
TGTGCCAGCAGCGTAGCGGCAGGTCAACATTATTATGGCTACACCTTC
CASSVAAGQHYYGYTF
>TRBV3-1/TRBV3-2|TRBD2|TRBJ2-2|-
TGTGCCAGCAGCCCGCTAGCGGGGTCCACCGGGGAGCTGTTTTTT
CASSPLAGSTGELFF
>TRBV10-3|-|TRBJ1-3|once
TGTGCCATCAGTGCCCCAGGGTCTGGAAACACCATATATTTT
CAISAPGSGNTIYF
>TRBV19|TRBD2|TRBJ2-3|-
TGTGCCAGTAGTATCGCGGGGGGGCTCGCAGATACGCAGTATTTT
CASSIAGGLADTQYF
>TRBV2|-|TRBJ2-2|once
TGTGCCAGCAGATACACCGGGGAGCTGTTTTTT
CASRYTGELFF
>TRBV29-1|TRBD1|TRBJ2-1|-
TGCAGCGCCCCGTCCGGGACAGGGCGCAATGAGCAGTTCTTC
CSAPSGTGRNEQFF
>TRBV9|-|TRBJ2-5|-
TGTGCCAGCAGCGTGGGTGGGACCCAAGAGACCCAGTACTTC
CASSVGGTQETQYF
>TRBV19|TRBD1|TRBJ1-2|-
TGTGCCACCACGGGACAGGGAACGACTAACTATGGCTACACCTTC
CATTGQGTTNYGYTF
>TRBV6-1|-|TRBJ1-1|-
TGTGCCAGCAGTGAGCCCGGACAGCCGAACACTGAAGCTTTCTTT
CASSEPGQPNTEAFF
>TRBV11-2|-|TRBJ2-7|-
TGTGCCAGCAGCCCCGTTCTCCCCTCCGAGCAGTACTTC
CASSPVLPSEQYF
>TRBV12-3/TRBV12-4|-|TRBJ2-2|-
TGTGCCAGCAGTAATTTTGACGGGGAGCTGTTTTTT
CASSNFDGELFF
>TRBV4-1|-|TRBJ1-4|-
TGCGCCAGCAGCCAATCTTACGGTTCAACTAATGAAAAACTGTTTTTT
CASSQSYGSTNEKLFF
>TRBV3-1/TRBV3-2|-|TRBJ2-3|-
TGTGCCAGCAGCCAAAGACTGGGAAATACGCAGTATTTT
CASSQRLGNTQYF
>TRBV6-5|TRBD1|TRBJ1-4|-
TGTGCCAGCAAAGGACAGGTCGGGGCAAATGAAAAACTGTTTTTT
CASKGQVGANEKLFF
>TRBV7-8|-|TRBJ2-3|few
TGTGCCAGCAGCTTAGCCCCCGCCGGCAGGGACACAGATACGCAGTATTTT
CASSLAPAGRDTDTQYF
>TRBV18|-|TRBJ2-1|-
TGTGCCAGCTCACCATCGGAGAGGTCCTACAATGAGCAGTTCTTC
CASSPSERSYNEQFF
>TRBV6-5|TRBD1|TRBJ1-1|-
TGTGCCAGCAGCAGGGACAGGTTGCCCTCTGAAGCTTTCTTT
CASSRDRLPSEAFF
>TRBV30|TRBD2|TRBJ2-5|-
TGTGCCTGGAGTCGAGGACTAGCGGAGACCCAGTACTTC
CAWSRGLAETQYF